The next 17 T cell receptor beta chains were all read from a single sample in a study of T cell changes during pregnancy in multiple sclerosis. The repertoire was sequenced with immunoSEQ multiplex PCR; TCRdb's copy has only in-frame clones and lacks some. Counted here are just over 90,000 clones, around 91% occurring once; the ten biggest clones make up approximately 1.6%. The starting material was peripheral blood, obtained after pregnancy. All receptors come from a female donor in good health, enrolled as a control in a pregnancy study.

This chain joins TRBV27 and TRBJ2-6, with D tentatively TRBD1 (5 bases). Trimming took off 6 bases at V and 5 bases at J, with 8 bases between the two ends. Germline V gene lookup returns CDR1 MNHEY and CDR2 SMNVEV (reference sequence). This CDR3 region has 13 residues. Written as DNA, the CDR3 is TGTGCCAGCAGCTCAGGGTGGGCCAACGTCCTGACTTTC. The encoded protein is CASSSGWANVLTF.

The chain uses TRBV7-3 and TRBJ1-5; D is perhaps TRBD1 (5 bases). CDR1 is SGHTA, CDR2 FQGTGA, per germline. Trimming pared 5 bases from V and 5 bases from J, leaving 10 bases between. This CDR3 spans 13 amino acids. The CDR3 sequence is CASSPGGDQPQHF. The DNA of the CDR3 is TGTGCCAGCAGCCCGGGGGGGGATCAGCCCCAGCATTTT.

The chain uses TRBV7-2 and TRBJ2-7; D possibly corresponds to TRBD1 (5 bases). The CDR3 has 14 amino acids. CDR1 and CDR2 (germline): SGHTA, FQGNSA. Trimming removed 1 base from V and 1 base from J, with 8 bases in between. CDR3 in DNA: TGTGCCAGCAGCTTAGGCAGGGCTTCCTACGAGCAGTACTTC. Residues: CASSLGRASYEQYF.

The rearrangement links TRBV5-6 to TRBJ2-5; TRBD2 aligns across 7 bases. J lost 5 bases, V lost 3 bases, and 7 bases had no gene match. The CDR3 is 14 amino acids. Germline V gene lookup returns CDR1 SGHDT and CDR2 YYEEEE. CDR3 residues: CASSSGPGGETQYF. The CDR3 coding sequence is TGTGCCAGCAGCTCTGGACCCGGGGGGGAGACCCAGTACTTC.

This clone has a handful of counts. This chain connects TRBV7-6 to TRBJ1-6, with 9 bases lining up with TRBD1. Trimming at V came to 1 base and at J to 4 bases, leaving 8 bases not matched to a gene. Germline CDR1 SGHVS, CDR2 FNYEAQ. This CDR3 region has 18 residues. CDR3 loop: CASSLGPSGTGYNSPLHF. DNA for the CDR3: TGTGCCAGCAGCTTAGGTCCTTCCGGGACAGGGTATAATTCACCCCTCCACTTT.

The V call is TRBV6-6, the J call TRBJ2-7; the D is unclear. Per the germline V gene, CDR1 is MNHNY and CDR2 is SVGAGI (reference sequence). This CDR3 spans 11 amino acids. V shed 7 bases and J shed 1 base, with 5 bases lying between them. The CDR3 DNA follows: TGTGCCAGCACAGAATCCTACGAGCAGTACTTC. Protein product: CASTESYEQYF.

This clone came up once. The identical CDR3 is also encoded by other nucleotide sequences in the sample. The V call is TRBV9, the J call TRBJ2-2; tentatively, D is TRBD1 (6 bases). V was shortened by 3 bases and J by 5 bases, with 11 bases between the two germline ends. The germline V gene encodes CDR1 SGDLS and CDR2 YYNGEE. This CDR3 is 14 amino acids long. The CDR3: CASSEQGGTGELFF. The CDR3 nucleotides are TGTGCCAGCAGCGAACAGGGTGGTACCGGGGAGCTGTTTTTT.

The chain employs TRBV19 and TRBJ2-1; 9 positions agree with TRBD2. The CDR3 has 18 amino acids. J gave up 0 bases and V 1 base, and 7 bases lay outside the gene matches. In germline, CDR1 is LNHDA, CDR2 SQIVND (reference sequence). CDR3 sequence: CASSIGGSGGRSYNEQFF. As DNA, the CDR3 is TGTGCCAGTAGTATAGGGGGGAGCGGGGGGCGCTCCTACAATGAGCAGTTCTTC.

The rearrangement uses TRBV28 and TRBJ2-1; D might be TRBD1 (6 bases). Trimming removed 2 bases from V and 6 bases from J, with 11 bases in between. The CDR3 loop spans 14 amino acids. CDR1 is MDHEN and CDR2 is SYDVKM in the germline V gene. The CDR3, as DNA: TGTGCCAGCAGTTTAAACAGGGATGTCAATGAGCAGTTCTTC. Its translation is CASSLNRDVNEQFF.

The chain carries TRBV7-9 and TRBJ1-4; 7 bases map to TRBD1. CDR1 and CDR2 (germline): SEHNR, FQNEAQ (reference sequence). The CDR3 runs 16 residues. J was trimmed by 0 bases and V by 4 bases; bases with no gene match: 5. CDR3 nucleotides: TGTGCCAGCAGCTATGGACAGGCAGCAACTAATGAAAAACTGTTTTTT. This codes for CASSYGQAATNEKLFF.

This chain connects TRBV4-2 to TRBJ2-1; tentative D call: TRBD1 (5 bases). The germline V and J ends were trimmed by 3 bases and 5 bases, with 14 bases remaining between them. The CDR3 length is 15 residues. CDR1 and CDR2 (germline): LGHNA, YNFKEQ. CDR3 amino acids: CASSHSETDNNEQFF. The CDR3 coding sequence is TGTGCCAGCAGCCACTCCGAGACAGACAACAATGAGCAGTTCTTC.

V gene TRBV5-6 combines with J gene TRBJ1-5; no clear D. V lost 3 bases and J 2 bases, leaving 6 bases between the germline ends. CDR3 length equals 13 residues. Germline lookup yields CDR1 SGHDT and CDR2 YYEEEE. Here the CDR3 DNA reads TGTGCCAGCAGCTACGGGGGCAATCAGCCCCAGCATTTT. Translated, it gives CASSYGGNQPQHF.

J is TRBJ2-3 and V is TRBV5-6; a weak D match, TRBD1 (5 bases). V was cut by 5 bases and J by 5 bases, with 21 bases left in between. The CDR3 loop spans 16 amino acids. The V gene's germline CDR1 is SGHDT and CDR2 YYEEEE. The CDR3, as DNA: TGTGCCAGCAGTCCCTACGTCAGGGATGGCAGAGATACGCAGTATTTT. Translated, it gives CASSPYVRDGRDTQYF.

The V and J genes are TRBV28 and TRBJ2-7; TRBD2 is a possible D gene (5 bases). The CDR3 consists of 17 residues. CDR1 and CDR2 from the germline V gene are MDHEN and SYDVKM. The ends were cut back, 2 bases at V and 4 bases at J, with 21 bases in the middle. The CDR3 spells CASSLSGVRVMVYEQYF. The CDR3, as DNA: TGTGCCAGCAGTTTAAGTGGCGTGAGGGTCATGGTTTACGAGCAGTACTTC.

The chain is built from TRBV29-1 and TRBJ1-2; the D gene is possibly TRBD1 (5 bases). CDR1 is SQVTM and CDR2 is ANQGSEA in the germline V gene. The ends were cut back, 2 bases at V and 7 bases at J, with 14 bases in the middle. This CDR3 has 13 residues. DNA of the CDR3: TGCAGCGTTGAAACCGGGACTGCCTTTGGCTACACCTTC. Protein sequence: CSVETGTAFGYTF.

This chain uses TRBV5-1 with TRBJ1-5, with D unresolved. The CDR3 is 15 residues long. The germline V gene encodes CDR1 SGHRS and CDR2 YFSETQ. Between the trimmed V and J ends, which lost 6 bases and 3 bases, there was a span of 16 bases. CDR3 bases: TGCGCCAGCAAGACTTTCTACGGCGACAATCAGCCCCAGCATTTT. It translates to CASKTFYGDNQPQHF.

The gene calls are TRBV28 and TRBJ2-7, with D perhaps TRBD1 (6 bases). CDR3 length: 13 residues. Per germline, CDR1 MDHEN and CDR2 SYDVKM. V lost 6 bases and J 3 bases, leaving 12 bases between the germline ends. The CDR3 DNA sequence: TGTGCCAGCAGCCTCAGGGGCTTCTACGAGCAGTACTTC. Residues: CASSLRGFYEQYF.